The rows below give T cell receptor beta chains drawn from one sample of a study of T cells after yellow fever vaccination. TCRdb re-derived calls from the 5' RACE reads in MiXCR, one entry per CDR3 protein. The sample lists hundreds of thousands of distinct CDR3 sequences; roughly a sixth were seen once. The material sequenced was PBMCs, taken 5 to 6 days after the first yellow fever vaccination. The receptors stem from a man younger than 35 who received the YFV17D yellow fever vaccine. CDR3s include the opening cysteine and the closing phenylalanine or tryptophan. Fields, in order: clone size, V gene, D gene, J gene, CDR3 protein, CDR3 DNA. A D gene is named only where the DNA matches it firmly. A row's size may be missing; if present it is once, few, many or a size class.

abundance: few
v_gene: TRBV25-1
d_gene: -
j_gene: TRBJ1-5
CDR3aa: CASSERTGPQHF
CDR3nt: TGTGCCAGCAGTGAGCGGACGGGGCCCCAGCATTTT

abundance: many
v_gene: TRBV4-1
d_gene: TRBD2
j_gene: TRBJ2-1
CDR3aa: CASSQDGTSGGEEQFF
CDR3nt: TGCGCCAGCAGCCAAGATGGAACTAGCGGGGGGGAGGAGCAGTTCTTC

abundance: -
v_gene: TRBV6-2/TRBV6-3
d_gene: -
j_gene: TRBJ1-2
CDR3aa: CASTRAGQRFYGYTF
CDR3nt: TGTGCCAGCACTCGGGCAGGGCAACGATTTTATGGCTACACCTTC

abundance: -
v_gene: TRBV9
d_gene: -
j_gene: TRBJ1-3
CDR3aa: CASSVFPEAGTTGNTIYF
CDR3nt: TGTGCCAGCAGCGTGTTCCCCGAAGCAGGGACAACTGGAAACACCATATATTTT

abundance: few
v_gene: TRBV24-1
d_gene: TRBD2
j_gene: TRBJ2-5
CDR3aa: CATTGTSGGTQRETQYF
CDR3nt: TGTGCCACCACCGGGACTAGCGGGGGGACGCAGCGAGAGACCCAGTACTTC

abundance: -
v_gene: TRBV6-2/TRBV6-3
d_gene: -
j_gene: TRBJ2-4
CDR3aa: CASTERAKNIQYF
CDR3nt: TGTGCCAGCACGGAGAGGGCCAAAAACATTCAGTACTTC

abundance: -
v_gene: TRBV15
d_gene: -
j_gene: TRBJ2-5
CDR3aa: CATSGGLEETQYF
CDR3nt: TGTGCCACCAGCGGCGGCCTCGAGGAGACCCAGTACTTC

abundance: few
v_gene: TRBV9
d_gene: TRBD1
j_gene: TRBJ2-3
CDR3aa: CASSVGDRGRDTQYF
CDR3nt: TGTGCCAGCAGCGTGGGGGACAGGGGGCGAGATACGCAGTATTTT

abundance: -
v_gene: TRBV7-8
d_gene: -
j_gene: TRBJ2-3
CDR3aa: CASSLVGWGGKGTDTQYF
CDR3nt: TGTGCCAGCAGCTTAGTAGGGTGGGGGGGCAAGGGCACAGATACGCAGTATTTT

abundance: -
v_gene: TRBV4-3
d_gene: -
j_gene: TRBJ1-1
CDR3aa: CASSQDHQEQGALGTEAFF
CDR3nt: TGCGCCAGCAGCCAAGATCACCAGGAACAGGGAGCGTTGGGGACTGAAGCTTTCTTT

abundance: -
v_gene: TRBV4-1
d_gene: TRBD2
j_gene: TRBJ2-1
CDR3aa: CASSQLWASGRYNEQFF
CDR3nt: TGCGCCAGCAGCCAGTTGTGGGCTAGCGGACGCTACAATGAGCAGTTCTTC

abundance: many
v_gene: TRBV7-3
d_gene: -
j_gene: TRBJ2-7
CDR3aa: CASSLMSGEGFEQYF
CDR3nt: TGTGCCAGCAGCTTAATGTCAGGTGAAGGTTTCGAGCAGTACTTC

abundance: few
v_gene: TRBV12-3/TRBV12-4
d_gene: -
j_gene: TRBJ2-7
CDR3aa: CASSSVAGWSEQYF
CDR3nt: TGTGCCAGCAGTTCAGTGGCCGGCTGGAGCGAGCAGTACTTC

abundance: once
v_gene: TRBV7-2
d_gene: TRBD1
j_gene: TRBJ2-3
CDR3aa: CASSSPGTATDTQYF
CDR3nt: TGTGCCAGCAGCTCCCCCGGGACAGCCACAGATACGCAGTATTTT

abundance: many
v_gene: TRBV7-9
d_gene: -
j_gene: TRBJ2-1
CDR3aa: CASSLGPGTYNEQFF
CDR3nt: TGTGCCAGCAGCTTAGGTCCAGGGACCTACAATGAGCAGTTCTTC

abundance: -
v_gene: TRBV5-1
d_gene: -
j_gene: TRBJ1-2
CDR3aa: CASSLGQVANYGYTF
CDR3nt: TGCGCCAGCAGCTTGGGACAAGTGGCTAACTATGGCTACACCTTC

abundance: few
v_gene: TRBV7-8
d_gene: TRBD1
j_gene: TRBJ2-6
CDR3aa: CASSSNPDRGSGANVLTF
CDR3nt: TGTGCCAGCAGCTCGAATCCGGACAGGGGCTCTGGGGCCAACGTCCTGACTTTC

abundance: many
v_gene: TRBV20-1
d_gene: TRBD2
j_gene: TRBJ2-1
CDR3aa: CSAQRLAGAPLSYNEQFF
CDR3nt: TGCAGTGCTCAACGACTAGCGGGGGCCCCCCTCTCCTACAATGAGCAGTTCTTC

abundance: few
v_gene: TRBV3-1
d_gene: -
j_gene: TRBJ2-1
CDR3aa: CASSQGTDFYNEQFF
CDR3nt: TGTGCCAGCAGCCAAGGGACAGATTTCTACAATGAGCAGTTCTTC

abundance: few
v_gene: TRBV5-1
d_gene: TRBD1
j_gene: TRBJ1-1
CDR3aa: CASSSTDRAEVSAFF
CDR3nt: TGCGCCAGCAGCTCAACGGACAGGGCGGAGGTTTCGGCTTTCTTT

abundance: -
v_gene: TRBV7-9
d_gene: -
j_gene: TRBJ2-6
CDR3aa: CASSLVTSGANVLTF
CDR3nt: TGTGCCAGCAGCTTAGTAACCTCTGGGGCCAACGTCCTGACTTTC

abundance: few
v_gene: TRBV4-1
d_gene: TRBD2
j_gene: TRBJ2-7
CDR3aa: CASSRGTGGTTYEQYF
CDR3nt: TGCGCCAGCAGCCGAGGCACGGGGGGAACTACCTACGAGCAGTACTTC

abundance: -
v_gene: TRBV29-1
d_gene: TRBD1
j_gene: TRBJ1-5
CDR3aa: CSVAGGGQPQHF
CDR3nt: TGCAGCGTTGCAGGGGGCGGGCAGCCCCAGCATTTT

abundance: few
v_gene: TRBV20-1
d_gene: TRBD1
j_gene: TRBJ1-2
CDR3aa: CSASRDRGENGYTF
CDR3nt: TGCAGTGCTAGCCGGGACAGGGGAGAAAATGGCTACACCTTC

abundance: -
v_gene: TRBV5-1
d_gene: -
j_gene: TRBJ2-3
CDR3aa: CASSLGDRILADTQYF
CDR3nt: TGCGCCAGCAGCTTGGGAGACAGGATTCTGGCCGATACGCAGTATTTT

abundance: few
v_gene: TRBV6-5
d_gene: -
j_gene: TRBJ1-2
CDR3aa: CASSHPGQGYTF
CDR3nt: TGTGCCAGCAGTCACCCGGGGCAGGGCTACACCTTC

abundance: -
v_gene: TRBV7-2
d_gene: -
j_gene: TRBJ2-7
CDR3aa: CASSLAYGEQYF
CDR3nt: TGTGCCAGCAGCTTAGCCTACGGCGAGCAGTACTTC

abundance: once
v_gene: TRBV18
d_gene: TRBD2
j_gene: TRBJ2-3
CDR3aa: CASSPGLAVVDTQYF
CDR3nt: TGTGCCAGCTCACCGGGACTAGCGGTGGTGGATACGCAGTATTTT

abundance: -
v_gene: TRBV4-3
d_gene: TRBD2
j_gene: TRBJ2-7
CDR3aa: CASSQVLAGGYEQYF
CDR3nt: TGCGCCAGCAGCCAAGTACTAGCGGGGGGCTACGAGCAGTACTTC

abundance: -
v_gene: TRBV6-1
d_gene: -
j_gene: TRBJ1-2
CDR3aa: CASGEGLYSYGYTF
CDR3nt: TGTGCCAGCGGGGAGGGGTTGTACAGCTATGGCTACACCTTC

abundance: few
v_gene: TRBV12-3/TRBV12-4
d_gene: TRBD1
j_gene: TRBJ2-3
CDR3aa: CASSAGTGAYTQYF
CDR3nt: TGTGCCAGCAGTGCCGGGACAGGGGCATATACGCAGTATTTT

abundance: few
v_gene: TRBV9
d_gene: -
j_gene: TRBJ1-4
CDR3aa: CASSRPDSDNEKLFF
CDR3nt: TGTGCCAGCAGCCGCCCCGACAGCGATAATGAAAAACTGTTTTTT

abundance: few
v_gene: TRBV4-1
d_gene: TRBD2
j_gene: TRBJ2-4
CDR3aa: CASSHPAGGENNIQYF
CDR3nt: TGCGCCAGCAGCCACCCGGCGGGGGGCGAGAATAACATTCAGTACTTC

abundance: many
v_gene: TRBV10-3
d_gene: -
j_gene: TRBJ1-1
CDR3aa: CAISEGSLSPAFF
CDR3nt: TGTGCCATCAGCGAGGGTTCTCTGTCCCCAGCTTTCTTT

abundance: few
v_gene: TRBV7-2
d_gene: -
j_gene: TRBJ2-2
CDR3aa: CASSPMGVNTGELFF
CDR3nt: TGTGCCAGCAGCCCGATGGGGGTGAACACCGGGGAGCTGTTTTTT

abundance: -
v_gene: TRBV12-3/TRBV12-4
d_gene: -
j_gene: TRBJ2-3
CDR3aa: CASSLWQGPDTQYF
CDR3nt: TGTGCCAGCAGTTTATGGCAGGGGCCAGATACGCAGTATTTT

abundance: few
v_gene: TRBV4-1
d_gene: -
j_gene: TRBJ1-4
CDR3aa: CASSQAGEEKLFF
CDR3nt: TGCGCCAGCAGCCAAGCAGGGGAGGAAAAACTGTTTTTT

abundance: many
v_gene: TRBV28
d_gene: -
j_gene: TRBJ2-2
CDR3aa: CASSKHGFNTGELFF
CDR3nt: TGTGCCAGCAGTAAGCACGGGTTTAACACCGGGGAGCTGTTTTTT

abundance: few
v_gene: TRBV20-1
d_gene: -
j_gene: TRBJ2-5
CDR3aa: CSAPLAGTYSSETQYF
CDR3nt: TGCAGTGCCCCTTTAGCCGGGACATATAGTAGTGAGACCCAGTACTTC

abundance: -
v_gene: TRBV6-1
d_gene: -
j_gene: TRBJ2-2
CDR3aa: CASKGGTNTGELFF
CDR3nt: TGTGCCAGCAAGGGTGGGACGAACACCGGGGAGCTGTTTTTT

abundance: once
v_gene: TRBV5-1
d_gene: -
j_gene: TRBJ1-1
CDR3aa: CASSITGTPDTEACF
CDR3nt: TGCGCCAGCAGCATTACCGGGACGCCGGACACTGAAGCTTGCTTT

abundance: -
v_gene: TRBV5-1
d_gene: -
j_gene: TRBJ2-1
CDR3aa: CASSSQGGVYNEQFF
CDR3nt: TGCGCCAGCAGCTCGCAGGGGGGCGTCTACAATGAGCAGTTCTTC